What follows describes a single T cell receptor (beta chain). The antigen it binds to is not known. It has no much larger one-base neighbor in the sample; base qualities were not kept. The cohort comprised some 700 healthy bone marrow donors. Cohort members were all nominally healthy when sampled, although unrecorded immune exposures were likely present. The donor tested CMV seronegative and was one of the 352 seronegative cohort members. A peripheral blood sample was collected from each donor, and TCR beta sequencing was performed on peripheral blood mononuclear cells. Genomic DNA was extracted from the blood cell samples with the Qiagen DNeasy Blood Extraction Kit. This entry comes from a study of cytomegalovirus exposure and HLA in healthy donors (dated by TCRdb to 2016 to 2017). A note on the overall study: In an earlier analysis of roughly 500 of the donors, around 300 Gb of sequence data and 117 million unique TCR beta sequences from some 170 million T cells were reported. In the later analysis, no new phenotypic data were used to find candidate immune exposures; instead, reliance was placed on TCR beta sequences and their occurrence across donors. Several DR-DQ haplotypes were handled as single units for association and clustering because linkage in the cohort was strong. Genome-wide SNP genotypes for about 60% of the roughly 700 donors were used in a later genetic analysis, which treated that subset as a discovery cohort. Across roughly 420 genotyped donors of the cohort, an average of about 250,000 unique TCR beta nucleotide sequences per donor were sequenced, and about a sixth of those sequences were non-productive. Class I and class II HLA loci were covered by the typing at four-digit resolution. A later analysis re-analyzed previously published TCR beta repertoires from hundreds of donors and added high-resolution HLA genotyping to study TCR occurrence patterns. Typing coverage varied by locus: roughly 629-640 donors for A, B, C, DRB1 and DQB1; roughly 510 for DQA1; 606 for DPA1; more than 450 for DPB1. Among the approximately 400 genotyped donors, around 81% belonged to the genetic ancestry cluster associated with self-reported Caucasian donors. The study aimed to test whether cataloging public T cell receptors could reveal signatures of past pathogen exposure. An early release that covered about 640 HLA-typed donors contained 300 to 350 gigabases of sequencing data and 70 million to 100 million unique TCR sequences. The study combined high-throughput TCR immunosequencing, statistical association of individual TCRs with disease status, and machine learning to predict cytomegalovirus infection status. All discovery cohort repertoires had been generated using a single sequencing platform. An earlier analysis of several hundred of the donors applied high-throughput TCR beta sequencing to assess whether each TCR beta V gene segment acted as functional or pseudogenic. Donor age, sex, ethnicity and CMV serostatus were collected together with the repertoire data. Along with the roughly 670-subject first cohort, a separate validation cohort of around 110 different subjects was used. The study profiled the T cell repertoires of about 640 subjects by immunosequencing and related them to cytomegalovirus serostatus.

The library was generated by the immunoSEQ multiplex PCR assay. For the multiplex PCR, a mixture combining 60 forward primers for TCR Vbeta segments and 13 reverse primers for TCR Jbeta segments was used. The CDR3 region of rearranged TCR beta genes was amplified from genomic DNA by a multiplex PCR assay. The amplified TCR beta libraries were sequenced on the Illumina HiSeq System as 87-base-pair reads. Per the authors' processing: Across the 700 or so repertoires, a later analysis counted 80 million or so unique TCR beta chains, some 11 million of which were shared by at least two donors. Raw reads were error-corrected and collapsed into unique sequences by a nearest-neighbor algorithm in which closely related sequences were merged to remove PCR and sequencing errors. Alignment of CDR3 sequences to IMGT reference sequences was used to assign V, D and J gene segments. For a sequence to be retained, at least a six-nucleotide match to both a V gene segment and a J gene segment was required. A rearrangement counted as productive if the CDR3 had no stop codons and remained in frame with V and J, and every other rearrangement counted as non-productive. CDR3 was defined by IMGT convention, running from the second conserved V-encoded cysteine to the conserved J-encoded phenylalanine. Sequences without an unambiguous match to a single V gene segment were excluded from the earlier analysis of approximately 600 of the donors. An earlier analysis of a few hundred of the donors called V segments functional above 56.7% productive rearrangements and segregating when the between-donor standard deviation exceeded 5%. A statistical classification framework was built for diagnosing cytomegalovirus status from the catalog of TCR beta chain sequences. V and J gene assignment, in a later analysis, came from comparing TCR nucleotide sequences with IMGT/GENE-DB human TR gene sequences. A later analysis assigned CDR3 sequences and most-parsimonious VDJ recombination scenarios with the TCRdist pipeline. In a later analysis, every TCR beta chain was defined by the combination of its CDR3 amino acid sequence and its V-gene family, and reads without a unique V-gene family were dropped. A later analysis removed 500 to 600 highly shared, low-generation-probability nucleotide sequences to deal with suspected cross-contamination and a sequencing artifact. For each public chain, a later analysis derived a clonal expansion index from normalized ranks of inferred template counts within each repertoire. Generation probabilities in a later analysis came from a VDJ recombination model fitted to out-of-frame rearrangements, and those results were checked against IGoR. A later analysis scored TCR-TCR, TCR-HLA and TCR-CMV co-occurrence with hypergeometric tests, applying a repertoire-size bias correction to TCR pairs. A later analysis estimated false discovery rates by permuting HLA or CMV assignments 20 times. A later analysis grouped co-occurring TCRs with DBSCAN, adding TCRdist sequence similarity when clustering within HLA-allele-positive subsets. For co-occurrence clustering, repertoires with fewer than 30,000 or more than 120,000 public chains were excluded, along with about five repertoires with anomalous nucleotide sharing. TCRdb mirrors the immuneACCESS table, restricted to in-frame sequences. Some clones are absent from its copies; in checked studies, under half trace to an unresolved V gene, and the reason for the others is unknown. The DNA gave D and trimming, while V, J and clone size come from that table. The sample contains fewer than 140,000 clones, around 80% of them found a single time. Roughly 3.9% of the sample is held by the ten biggest clonotypes.

CDR1 and CDR2 are drawn from the germline V gene: MDHEN, SYDVKM. V is cut by 3 bases and J by 1 base, and the space between the germline ends is 12 bases. There are 15 amino acids in the CDR3, from cysteine to phenylalanine inclusive. The entry retains the CDR3 DNA only, 45 bases that are in frame from base 1. Beyond this particular receptor, the publication reports: The study gave a list of over 150 TCR beta chains associated with cytomegalovirus. Only TCR beta chains were sequenced in this cohort, and the absence of alpha or paired-chain data limited detectable features. A cluster of highly shared sequence variants was judged likely to be a technical artifact of the sequencing pipeline. Because HLA typing was unavailable for some donors at each locus, only the typed subset was used in association tests. A further reported finding was that TCR beta sequences accurately predicted the HLA-A and HLA-B alleles for most subjects in the first cohort. Immune exposure information for the cohort was limited to CMV serostatus. A later analysis found that HLA-associated TCR beta chains were more clonally expanded and had lower generation probabilities than equally common non-associated chains. In a later analysis, TCR association rates were found to vary across HLA loci, with the most associated TCRs seen for DRB1 alleles and the fewest for HLA-C alleles. Correlated functional status among segregating V segments might reflect linkage disequilibrium, but an unknown experimental factor could not be ruled out. The presence/absence analyses assumed that sequencing depth was roughly uniform across donors, and that assumption may not be true. According to the authors, the approach could potentially be generalized to other disease states and immunological phenotypes. Strong co-occurrence of HLA alleles, especially DR and DQ, made assigning TCR associations to individual alleles difficult. A later analysis associated approximately 17,000 TCR beta sequences with specific HLA alleles at a false discovery rate of 0.05. A later genetic analysis associated a missense DCLRE1C variant with V-gene and J-gene trimming of TCR beta chains, and an independent cohort replicated the association. Because the 87-base-pair reads could not distinguish some IMGT-functional V segments, including TRBV6-2 and TRBV6-3, those segments were excluded. In a later analysis, several top co-occurrence clusters were reported to appear linked to parvovirus B19, influenza, CMV and Epstein-Barr virus. Compared with the roughly 700-donor mean, donors in an Asian-associated ancestry cluster had fewer N-insertions in productive TCRs, according to a later genetic analysis. The classifier was reported to diagnose cytomegalovirus status with high specificity and sensitivity in both the original cohort and the validation cohort. Approximately 16 rarely observed V segments, including chromosome 9 orphons, were excluded from the earlier analysis of approximately 500 of the donors because counts were too low. In a later analysis, most CMV-associated TCR beta chains were found to appear HLA-restricted, with HLA associations seemingly driven largely by CMV exposure. In vitro tests confirmed that a few of the cytomegalovirus-associated TCR beta chains recognize cytomegalovirus antigens. Across donors, most TCR sequences were observed very rarely, whereas some public TCRs were present in many individuals. Broadly in line with IMGT annotations, most TCR beta V segments showed up in productive rearrangements about 87% or about 30% of the time in an earlier analysis of roughly 590 of the donors.

The sequenced material came from PBMCs. This receptor was obtained from a man aged 55 to 70 in good health and CMV-seronegative. Rearrangement joined TRBV28 to TRBJ1-1, with a weak D call of TRBD1 (5 bases match). CDR3 sequence: CASSFRGSGNTEAFF. The DNA reads as follows: TGTGCCAGCAGTTTTCGGGGGTCGGGGAACACTGAAGCTTTCTTT. Where the CDR3 stops, the reference TRBV28 and TRBJ1-1 genes take over; the full variable domain is DVKVTQSSRYLVKRTGEKVFLECVQDMDHENMFWYRQDPGLGLRLIYFSYDVKMKEKGDIPEGYSVSREKKERFSLILESASTNQTSMYLCASSFRGSGNTEAFFGQGTRLTVV.